This T cell receptor beta chain was captured in a study of beta chain features in type 1 diabetes (dated by TCRdb to the late 2010s). Background on the whole study: Mean age, gender distribution, total cell number and subset yield were not different between patients and healthy donors. Across all samples, fewer than 130 million sorted cells were examined, and cell number per subset correlated strongly with RNA yield. The study compared the TCRB repertoires of sorted circulating CD4+ T cell subsets in recently diagnosed type 1 diabetes patients with those in matched healthy donors. Whereas all 30 or so donors provided naive and central memory subsets, regulatory and stem cell-like memory subsets were isolated from just 8 patients and about eight healthy donors.

Each donor gave one peripheral blood draw, roughly 120 mL on average, collected into heparinised tubes. A BD FACSAria II and a panel including CD45RO, CCR7, CD25, CD127, CD95 and CD27 were used to sort naive, central memory, regulatory and stem cell-like memory CD4+ T cells. All sorted populations exceeded 95% purity. PBMCs were separated immediately by Lymphoprep density gradient centrifugation and were stained directly, without being cultured. Samples were stained and sorted in pairs, with one healthy donor and one patient per experiment, so that batch effects were minimized. The entire isolated RNA was reverse transcribed using the High Capacity cDNA Reverse Transcription Kit, and thus expressed TCRB transcripts were sequenced. Naive, central memory and regulatory T cell samples underwent deep immunoSEQ sequencing, averaging around 3.6 million total reads per sample. Sorted cells were lysed in RLT buffer, and RNA was extracted using DNase-treated RNeasy Micro or Mini kits according to cell number. Each cell subset was processed separately to prevent cross-contamination, with patient and healthy donor samples processed together. The immunoSEQ multiplex PCR was used to amplify TCRB sequences from cDNA, yielding 87-bp fragments that span the CDR3 region. Amplicons were sequenced on the Illumina HiSeq platform. In the paper's pipeline: Synthetic template baselines were used to correct PCR bias computationally, reads within Hamming distance 2 were collapsed, and singletons that could not be merged were discarded. Reads were aligned against IMGT to assign V, D and J genes, CDR3 length and insertions or deletions at six rearrangement sites. Within each subset, clonotype counts were normalized to sorted cell number, after which true diversity and Gini coefficients were computed with the tcR R package. The overlap coefficient, calculated on TCRB nucleotide sequences, was used to quantify repertoire sharing. As a proxy for the pre-selection repertoire, out-of-frame TCRB sequences from naive cells were analyzed. Not all clones reach the TCRdb copy of this immuneACCESS table, which keeps in-frame sequences only. Checked studies attribute under half of the gap to unresolved V genes and leave the rest unexplained. V and J calls plus clone size are reproduced from that table; the DNA served to infer D and trimming. In this sample the table shows nearly 250,000 clones, 68% of which occur a single time. The top ten hold around 0.05% of the sample.

Remarks on this clone: Its cognate antigen has yet to be identified. No much larger clonotype is one base removed from it; base qualities were not supplied.

Trimming costs V 0 bases and J 6 bases, and their ends lie 18 bases apart. The germline V gene (reference sequence) gives CDR1 as GTSNPN and CDR2 as SVGIG. From the cysteine through the phenylalanine, the CDR3 covers 16 amino acids. CDR3 DNA only is kept here, 48 bases in frame from base 1. The paper's findings and limits, for the study overall: Naive, central memory and regulatory TCRB repertoires appeared to be more alike among patients than among healthy donors. Sequencing cDNA rather than genomic DNA could over-represent highly expressing activated cells, although activation and CD3 levels did not differ between groups. Because small numbers of individuals were included in the HLA sub-analyses, any influence of HLA type on TCRB rearrangement was left unresolved. A moderate but significant shortening of TCRB CDR3 length was observed in type 1 diabetes patients in all four CD4+ subsets. Shorter templates might have been favored by PCR, but patient and control samples were amplified and corrected together, so both groups would have been affected equally by any skew. Patients with type 1 diabetes made fewer insertions and deleted more nucleotides at VDJ recombination sites, implying thymic rearrangement abnormalities.

The origin of this receptor is a man younger than 45 in good health. The chain links TRBV30 with TRBJ1-5; TRBD1 could be the D gene, as 5 bases match. Sequencing used naive CD4+ T cells from blood. The sample's cell subset or site, from its label and the paper: true naive CD4+ T cells. Here is the DNA: TGTGCCTGGAGTGTACCCTCCCGGGGGAAGGGTCAGCCCCAGCATTTT. Translated, it gives CAWSVPSRGKGQPQHF.